The 2 T cell receptor beta chains below were found in one sample sequenced in a study of control samples from healthy donors and cancer patients (TCRdb year 2020). The method behind the library was the immunoSEQ multiplex PCR assay. TCRdb provides this immuneACCESS table in a form limited to in-frame rearrangements. Some clones are lacking; in checked studies, under half of them reflect an unresolved V gene, and why the rest are absent is not known. Across this sample there are some 98,000 clones, with about 88% seen only once. About 38% of the sample is held by the ten biggest clonotypes. Sequencing was performed on PBMCs. The source is a man in his 70s with lung cancer.

The chain couples TRBV18 to TRBJ2-2, with D perhaps being TRBD1 or TRBD2 (5 bases each). The CDR3 has 18 amino acids. The germline V gene encodes CDR1 KGHSH and CDR2 LQKENI. V was pared by 3 bases and J by 0 bases, with 17 bases between. The CDR3 sequence: CASSPKVFGDPNTGELFF. The CDR3 DNA reads TGTGCCAGCTCACCGAAGGTATTTGGGGACCCGAACACCGGGGAGCTGTTTTTT.

The chain is built from TRBV9 and TRBJ1-4; D might be TRBD1 (6 bases). In germline, CDR1 is SGDLS, CDR2 YYNGEE. The CDR3 spans 16 residues. V was shortened by 4 bases and J by 0 bases, with 13 bases between the two germline ends. CDR3 amino acids: CASSRTAKTTNEKLFF. DNA for the CDR3: TGTGCCAGCAGCCGGACAGCAAAAACAACTAATGAAAAACTGTTTTTT.